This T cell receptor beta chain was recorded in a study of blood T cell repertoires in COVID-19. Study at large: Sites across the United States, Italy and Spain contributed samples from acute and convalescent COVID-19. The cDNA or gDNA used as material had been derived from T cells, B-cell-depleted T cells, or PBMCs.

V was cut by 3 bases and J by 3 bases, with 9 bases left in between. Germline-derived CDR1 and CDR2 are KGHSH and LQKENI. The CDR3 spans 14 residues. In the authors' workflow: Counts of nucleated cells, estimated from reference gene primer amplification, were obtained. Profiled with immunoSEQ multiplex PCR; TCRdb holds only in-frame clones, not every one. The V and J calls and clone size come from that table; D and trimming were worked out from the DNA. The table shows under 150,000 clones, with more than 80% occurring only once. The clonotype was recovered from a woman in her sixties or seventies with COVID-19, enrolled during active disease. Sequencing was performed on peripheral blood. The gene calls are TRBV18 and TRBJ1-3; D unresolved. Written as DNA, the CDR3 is TGTGCCAGCTCACCGGCGGAGATTGGAAACACCATATATTTT. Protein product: CASSPAEIGNTIYF. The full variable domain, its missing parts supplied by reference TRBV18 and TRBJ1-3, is NAGVMQNPRHLVRRRGQEARLRCSPMKGHSHVYWYRQLPEEGLKFMVYLQKENIIDESGMPKERFSAEFPKEGPSILRIQQVVRGDSAAYFCASSPAEIGNTIYFGEGSWLTVV.